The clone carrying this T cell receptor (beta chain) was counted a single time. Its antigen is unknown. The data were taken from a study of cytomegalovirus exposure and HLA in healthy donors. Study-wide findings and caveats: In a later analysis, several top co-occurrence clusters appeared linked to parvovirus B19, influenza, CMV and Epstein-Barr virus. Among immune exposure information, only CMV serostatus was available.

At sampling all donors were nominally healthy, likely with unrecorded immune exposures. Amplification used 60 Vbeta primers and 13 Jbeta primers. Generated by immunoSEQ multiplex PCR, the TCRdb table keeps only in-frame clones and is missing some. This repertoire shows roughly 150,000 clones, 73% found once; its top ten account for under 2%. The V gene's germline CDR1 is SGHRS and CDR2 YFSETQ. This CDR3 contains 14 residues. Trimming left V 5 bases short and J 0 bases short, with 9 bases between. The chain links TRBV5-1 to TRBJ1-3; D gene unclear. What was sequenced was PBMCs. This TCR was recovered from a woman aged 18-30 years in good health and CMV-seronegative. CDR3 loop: CASSFGDSGNTIYF. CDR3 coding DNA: TGCGCCAGCAGTTTCGGGGACTCTGGAAACACCATATATTTT.